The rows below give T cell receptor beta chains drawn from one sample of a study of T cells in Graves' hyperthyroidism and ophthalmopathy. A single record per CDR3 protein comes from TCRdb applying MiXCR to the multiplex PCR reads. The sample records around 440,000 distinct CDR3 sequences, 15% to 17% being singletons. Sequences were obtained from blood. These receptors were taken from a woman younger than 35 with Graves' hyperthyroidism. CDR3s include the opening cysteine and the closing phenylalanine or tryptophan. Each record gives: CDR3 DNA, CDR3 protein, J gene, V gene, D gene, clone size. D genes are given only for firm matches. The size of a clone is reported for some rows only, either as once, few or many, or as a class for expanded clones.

TGTACCAGCAGCTTATCGTCGATTGGCCCTAAGGAGACCCAGTACTTC | CTSSLSSIGPKETQYF | TRBJ2-5 | TRBV7-3 | NA | few
TGTGCCAGCAGCTTGGGAGTTACAGAGGGACCGGGGGGAAAACTGTTTTTT | CASSLGVTEGPGGKLFF | TRBJ1-4 | TRBV5-5 | NA | few
TGTGCCAGCAACGGGGACAGGAACTATGGCTACACCTTC | CASNGDRNYGYTF | TRBJ1-2 | TRBV2 | TRBD1 | many
TGTGCCAGCAGTTTAGAGGAGGCGAGTTTCTATGGCTACACCTTC | CASSLEEASFYGYTF | TRBJ1-2 | TRBV12-3/TRBV12-4 | NA | many
TGTGCCAGCAGTGTAGGCGGGGGGGGCACTGAAGCTTTCTTT | CASSVGGGGTEAFF | TRBJ1-1 | TRBV6-1 | NA | few
TGTGCCAGCAGTTACTCGTTGCAGCGGGGGCTCCAAGAGACCCAGTACTTC | CASSYSLQRGLQETQYF | TRBJ2-5 | TRBV6-5 | TRBD2 | many
TGTGCCAGCAGCCCTGGAGGGACCATATATTTT | CASSPGGTIYF | TRBJ1-3 | TRBV12-3/TRBV12-4 | NA | many
TGTGCCAGCAGTGAAGGGCAGGCAACTAATGAAAAACTGTTTTTT | CASSEGQATNEKLFF | TRBJ1-4 | TRBV2 | NA | many
TGCAGCGTTATCCCCGCCGGGGGTGAGCAGTTCTTC | CSVIPAGGEQFF | TRBJ2-1 | TRBV29-1 | NA | NA
TGTGCCAGTAGTGGGGGTCGGGCTTTCTTT | CASSGGRAFF | TRBJ1-1 | TRBV19 | NA | many
TGTGCCAGCAACAACTGGGGGTCCAATGAGCAGTTCTTC | CASNNWGSNEQFF | TRBJ2-1 | TRBV7-9 | NA | many
TGTGCCAGCAGTCCCAGCGGGAGGGCCCAAGATACGCAGTATTTT | CASSPSGRAQDTQYF | TRBJ2-3 | TRBV11-2 | TRBD2 | NA
TGTGCCTGGAACGGCGGCGCTAACTATGGCTACACCTTC | CAWNGGANYGYTF | TRBJ1-2 | TRBV30 | NA | many
TGTGCCAGCAGTGCCTGGGGGAGAGGAAACACCATATATTTT | CASSAWGRGNTIYF | TRBJ1-3 | TRBV6-1 | NA | many
TGTGCCTCAGGGACTGGGGGGGCCAATGAGCAGTTCTTC | CASGTGGANEQFF | TRBJ2-1 | TRBV19 | NA | few
TGTGCCAGCAGTTTATACGGGACCTACACTGAAGCTTTCTTT | CASSLYGTYTEAFF | TRBJ1-1 | TRBV12-3/TRBV12-4 | NA | few
TGTGCCTCCACCAGGGGGGACCGGCCCGACGAGCAGTACTTC | CASTRGDRPDEQYF | TRBJ2-7 | TRBV9 | NA | NA
TGTGCCAGCAGCCAAGGACAGGGGAGGGTTCCCAATGAGCAGTTCTTC | CASSQGQGRVPNEQFF | TRBJ2-1 | TRBV7-6 | TRBD1 | many
TGTGCCAGCAGGCAGACAGGGAGCAATCAGCCCCAGCATTTT | CASRQTGSNQPQHF | TRBJ1-5 | TRBV28 | TRBD1 | many
TGTGCCAGCAGCCCGGGACAAGGACACTATGGCTACACCTTC | CASSPGQGHYGYTF | TRBJ1-2 | TRBV7-8 | NA | many
TGCGCCAGCAGCCAAGATGTCCAGGATTCACCCCTCCACTTT | CASSQDVQDSPLHF | TRBJ1-6 | TRBV4-1 | NA | NA
TGTGCCAGCAGCCAGGCAGTAATAGTGAGCCAGGGGGTATACACCGGGGAGCTGTTTTTT | CASSQAVIVSQGVYTGELFF | TRBJ2-2 | TRBV11-3 | TRBD1 | NA
TGTGCCAGCACCGACCTTGGACAGGGTATGTTTCAGCCCCAGCATTTT | CASTDLGQGMFQPQHF | TRBJ1-5 | TRBV6-1 | TRBD1 | many